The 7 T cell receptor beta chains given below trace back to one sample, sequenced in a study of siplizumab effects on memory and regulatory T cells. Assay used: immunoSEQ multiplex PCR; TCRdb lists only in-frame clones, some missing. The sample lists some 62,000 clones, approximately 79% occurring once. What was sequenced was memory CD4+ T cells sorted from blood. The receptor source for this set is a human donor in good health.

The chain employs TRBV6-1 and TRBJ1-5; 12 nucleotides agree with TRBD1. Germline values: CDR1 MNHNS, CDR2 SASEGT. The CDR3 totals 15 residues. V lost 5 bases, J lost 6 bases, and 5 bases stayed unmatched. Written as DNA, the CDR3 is TGTGCCAGCAGTAAAGGGACAGGGGGCTCTCAGCCCCAGCATTTT. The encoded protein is CASSKGTGGSQPQHF.

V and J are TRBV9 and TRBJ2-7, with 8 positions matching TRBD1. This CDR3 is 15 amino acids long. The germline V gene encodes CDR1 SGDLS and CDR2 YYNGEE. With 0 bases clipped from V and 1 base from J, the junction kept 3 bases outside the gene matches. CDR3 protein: CASSVGGQASYEQYF. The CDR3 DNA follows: TGTGCCAGCAGCGTAGGGGGACAGGCTTCCTACGAGCAGTACTTC.

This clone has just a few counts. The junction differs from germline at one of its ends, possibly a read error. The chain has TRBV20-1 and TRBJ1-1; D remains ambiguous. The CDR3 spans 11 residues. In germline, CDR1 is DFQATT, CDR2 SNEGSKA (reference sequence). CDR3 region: CSAQVSQRDTF. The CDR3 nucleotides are TGCAGTGCCCAAGTATCGCAACGGGATACATTT.

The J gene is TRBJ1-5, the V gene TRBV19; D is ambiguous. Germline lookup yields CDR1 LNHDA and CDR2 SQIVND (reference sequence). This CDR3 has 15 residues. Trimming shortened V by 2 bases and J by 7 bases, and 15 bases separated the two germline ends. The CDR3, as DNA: TGTGCCAGTAGTATATCTCGGGGAAGTAAGCAGCCCCAGCATTTT. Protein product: CASSISRGSKQPQHF.

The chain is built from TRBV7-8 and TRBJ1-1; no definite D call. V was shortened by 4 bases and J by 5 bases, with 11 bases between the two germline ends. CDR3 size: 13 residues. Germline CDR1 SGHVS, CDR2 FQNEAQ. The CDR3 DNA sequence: TGTGCCAGCAGCTCAATGGATGGTACTGAAGCTTTCTTT. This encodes CASSSMDGTEAFF.

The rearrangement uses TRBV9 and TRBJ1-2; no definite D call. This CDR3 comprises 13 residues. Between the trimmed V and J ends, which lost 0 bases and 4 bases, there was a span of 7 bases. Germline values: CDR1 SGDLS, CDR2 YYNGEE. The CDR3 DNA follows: TGTGCCAGCAGCGTAGTAACCGGCTATGGCTACACCTTC. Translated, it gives CASSVVTGYGYTF.

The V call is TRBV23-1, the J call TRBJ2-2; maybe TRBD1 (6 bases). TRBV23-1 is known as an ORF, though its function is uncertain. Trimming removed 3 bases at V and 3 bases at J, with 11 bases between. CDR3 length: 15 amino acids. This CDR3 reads CASSQGSGDTGELFF. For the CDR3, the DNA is TGCGCCAGCAGTCAGGGGTCAGGGGACACCGGGGAGCTGTTTTTT.